The sequence of this T cell receptor (beta chain) was determined in a study of identical twins. TCRdb reprocessed the 5' RACE reads via MiXCR and lists one record per CDR3 protein. The data contain under 1 million distinct CDR3 sequences, 9% to 15% of them singletons. J gave up 9 bases and V 2 bases, and 5 bases lay outside the gene matches. The CDR3 is 16 amino acids. CDR1 is MGHDK, CDR2 SYGVNS, per germline. This clonotype was observed a handful of times. The same data also went into a second study, on yellow fever vaccine responses in identical twins.

Sequences were obtained from PBMCs. The chain is built from TRBV25-1 and TRBJ2-1; 15 bases match TRBD2. The sequence came from a woman between 18 and 29 years old in good health. The CDR3: CASSERTSGRGIEQFF. For the CDR3, the DNA is TGTGCCAGCAGTGAACGGACTAGCGGGAGGGGTATTGAGCAGTTCTTC.